These 32 T cell receptor beta chains were all obtained from the same sample, sequenced in a study of cytomegalovirus exposure and HLA in healthy donors (dated by TCRdb to 2016 to 2017). Libraries were made using the immunoSEQ multiplex PCR assay. TCRdb carries this immuneACCESS record with in-frame sequences only. Its versions omit some clonotypes, under half of them owing to an unresolved V gene in the studies checked, with the rest unexplained. Here the sample has about 170,000 clones; 96% occur a single time. The ten largest clones represent approximately 0.82% of the sample. What was sequenced was PBMCs. Receptors originate from a woman aged 18-29 years in good health and CMV-seronegative.

V is TRBV27 and J is TRBJ2-3, with D maybe TRBD1 (6 bases). Germline CDR1 and CDR2: MNHEY and SMNVEV (reference sequence). The V end was cut by 1 base, the J end by 2 bases, with 10 bases between. The CDR3 consists of 15 residues. The CDR3, as DNA: TGTGCCAGCAGTTTATGGGGACAACTCACAGATACGCAGTATTTT. It is translated as CASSLWGQLTDTQYF.

The V call is TRBV28, the J call TRBJ1-2; no clear D. Trimming removed 5 bases from V and 6 bases from J, with 10 bases in between. This CDR3 has 12 residues. Germline V gene lookup returns CDR1 MDHEN and CDR2 SYDVKM. The CDR3 nucleotides read TGTGCCAGCAGTGAAAGGGAGGATGGCTACACCTTC. Residues: CASSEREDGYTF.

The V call is TRBV5-4, the J call TRBJ2-5, with D maybe TRBD2 (6 bases). Germline-derived CDR1 and CDR2 are SGHNT and YYREEE (reference sequence). V lost 2 bases and J 5 bases, leaving 10 bases between the germline ends. The CDR3 extends over 13 amino acids. CDR3 region: CASSFGGGETQYF. DNA of the CDR3: TGTGCCAGCAGCTTTGGAGGAGGGGAGACCCAGTACTTC.

V and J are TRBV9 and TRBJ2-1; TRBD1 matches 10 bases. The V and J ends lost 4 bases and 4 bases, in that order; junction bases with no gene match: 5. The CDR3 is made up of 15 amino acids. Germline assignment: CDR1 SGDLS and CDR2 YYNGEE. The DNA for the CDR3 is TGTGCCAGCAGCTCCGTGGACAGGGGGTACAATGAGCAGTTCTTC. Translated: CASSSVDRGYNEQFF.

V and J are TRBV6-6 and TRBJ2-5; D possibly corresponds to TRBD1 (6 bases). Trimming took 0 bases from V and 5 from J, leaving 16 bases between them. Looked up from germline, CDR1 is MNHNY and CDR2 is SVGAGI (reference sequence). The CDR3 covers 16 residues. This CDR3 is CASSYSAGTSQETQYF. DNA for the CDR3: TGTGCCAGCAGTTACTCCGCCGGGACATCCCAGGAGACCCAGTACTTC.

Here the CDR3 reads CASGRGLAGVADTQYF. CDR3 in DNA: TGTGCTAGTGGCCGAGGACTAGCGGGGGTTGCAGATACGCAGTATTTT. The chain combines TRBV12-5 with TRBJ2-3; TRBD2 aligns across 13 bases. Germline-derived CDR1 and CDR2 are LGHNT and FRNRAP. The V and J ends lost 6 bases and 4 bases, in that order; junction bases with no gene match: 7. This CDR3 region has 16 residues. The full variable domain, in which reference TRBV12-5 and TRBJ2-3 provide the parts outside the CDR3, is DARVTQTPRHKVTEMGQEVTMRCQPILGHNTVFWYRQTMMQGLELLAYFRNRAPLDDSGMPKDRFSAEMPDATLATLKIQPSEPRDSAVYFCASGRGLAGVADTQYFGPGTRLTVL.

The rearrangement uses TRBV9 and TRBJ2-6; D remains unclear. V was trimmed by 4 bases and J by 0 bases, leaving 5 bases between them. The CDR3 consists of 14 residues. The germline gives CDR1 SGDLS, CDR2 YYNGEE. The CDR3 sequence is CASSSNSGANVLTF. The CDR3 nucleotides are TGTGCCAGCAGCTCCAACTCTGGGGCCAACGTCCTGACTTTC.

This sequence joins TRBV5-4 and TRBJ2-7, with 7 positions matching TRBD1. The ends lost 4 bases at V and 2 bases at J; junction bases unmatched: 6. CDR1 is SGHNT and CDR2 is YYREEE in the germline V gene (reference sequence). The length of the CDR3 is 14 residues. CDR3 residues: CASSPDRAAYEQYF. As DNA, the CDR3 is TGTGCCAGCAGCCCCGACAGGGCTGCCTACGAGCAGTACTTC.

The chain employs TRBV5-8 and TRBJ2-5; 9 bases align to TRBD1. This CDR3 comprises 17 residues. Germline lookup yields CDR1 SGHTS and CDR2 YDEGEE. V lost 4 bases and J lost 5; bases outside the gene matches: 15. The CDR3 sequence is CASSTGQGNYLPETQYF. CDR3 DNA sequence: TGTGCCAGCAGCACCGGACAGGGGAATTATCTGCCCGAGACCCAGTACTTC.

This chain joins TRBV5-1 and TRBJ2-5, with 8 bases aligning to TRBD2. Germline lookup yields CDR1 SGHRS and CDR2 YFSETQ. The length of the CDR3 is 16 residues. Trimming at V came to 1 base and at J to 5 bases, leaving 10 bases not matched to a gene. DNA of the CDR3: TGCGCCAGCAGCTTGACGGAACGGGGGGGTCGCGAGACCCAGTACTTC. Translating it yields CASSLTERGGRETQYF.

This chain uses TRBV30 with TRBJ1-2, with 9 bases matching TRBD1. The germline V gene encodes CDR1 GTSNPN and CDR2 SVGIG (reference sequence). V lost 3 bases and J lost 4; bases outside the gene matches: 6. This CDR3 region has 14 residues. The CDR3 region is CAWREQGASYGYTF. CDR3 bases: TGTGCCTGGAGGGAACAGGGGGCGAGCTATGGCTACACCTTC.

V usage is TRBV7-9 and J usage is TRBJ2-7; the D gene is possibly TRBD1 (6 bases). Between the trimmed V and J ends, which lost 4 bases and 0 bases, there was a span of 10 bases. There are 14 residues in the CDR3. The V gene's germline CDR1 is SEHNR and CDR2 FQNEAQ (reference sequence). The DNA of the CDR3 is TGTGCCAGCAGCTCGGACAGAAGCTCCTACGAGCAGTACTTC. This codes for CASSSDRSSYEQYF.

The chain joins TRBV2 to TRBJ1-6; D gene uncertain. The CDR3 consists of 15 residues. V was trimmed by 3 bases and J by 5 bases, leaving 11 bases between them. Germline-derived CDR1 and CDR2 are SNHLY and FYNNEI. The CDR3 is CASSELAEHNSPLHF. DNA of the CDR3: TGTGCCAGCAGTGAGTTGGCAGAACATAATTCACCCCTCCACTTT.

The rearrangement links TRBV10-3 to TRBJ2-5, with TRBD2 identical over 8 bases. V was pared by 3 bases and J by 5 bases, with 5 bases of the junction left unmatched. The CDR3 length is 14 residues. Germline CDR1 reads ENHRY; CDR2 reads SYGVKD. The CDR3 DNA follows: TGTGCCATCAGTGAATACGGCGGGGGGGAGACCCAGTACTTC. This gives the protein CAISEYGGGETQYF.

V gene TRBV4-2 combines with J gene TRBJ2-2; 7 nucleotides line up with TRBD1. Trimming cost V 1 base and J 1 base; bases outside gene matches: 3. The CDR3 consists of 16 residues. The germline V gene encodes CDR1 LGHNA and CDR2 YNFKEQ. The CDR3 DNA reads as TGTGCCAGCAGCCAAGTAGGGACAGAGAACACCGGGGAGCTGTTTTTT. Its protein product is CASSQVGTENTGELFF.

This chain uses TRBV15 with TRBJ2-7; 8 bases match TRBD2. The germline V gene encodes CDR1 LNHNV and CDR2 YYDKDF (reference sequence). With 5 bases clipped from V and 4 bases from J, the junction kept 4 bases outside the gene matches. The CDR3 spans 13 residues. The CDR3 sequence is CATSGSGGYEQYF. The CDR3 region has the DNA TGTGCCACCAGCGGCAGCGGGGGATACGAGCAGTACTTC.

The rearrangement joins TRBV27 to TRBJ1-3, with a weak D call TRBD1 (5 bases). V was clipped by 5 bases and J by 4 bases, with 21 bases between them. This CDR3 has 17 residues. Looked up from germline, CDR1 is MNHEY and CDR2 is SMNVEV (reference sequence). Here the CDR3 DNA reads TGTGCCAGCAGTCAGAGGATCGGGGGGGGAATGGGAAACACCATATATTTT. Translation: CASSQRIGGGMGNTIYF.

This clone was observed a single time. The genes are TRBV6-5 and TRBJ2-1; 7 bases are shared with TRBD2. The CDR3 extends over 14 amino acids. The junction had 7 bases not matched to a gene; V was cut back by 8 bases and J by 3 bases. Looked up from germline, CDR1 is MNHEY and CDR2 is SVGAGI. CDR3 coding DNA: TGTGCCAGCTCCCTCAAGCGGGGCTACAATGAGCAGTTCTTC. The encoded protein is CASSLKRGYNEQFF.

The chain recombines TRBV2 with TRBJ2-1; the D gene is possibly TRBD2 (6 bases). V lost 8 bases and J lost 3, with 17 bases in between. This CDR3 has 15 amino acids. Germline V gives CDR1 SNHLY, CDR2 FYNNEI. The CDR3 region is CASGLTSPGYNEQFF. The CDR3 DNA reads as TGTGCCAGCGGACTCACTAGCCCCGGCTACAATGAGCAGTTCTTC.

The chain is built from TRBV9 and TRBJ1-5, with 12 bases matching TRBD1. Germline-derived CDR1 and CDR2 are SGDLS and YYNGEE. This CDR3 has 15 residues. J was trimmed by 6 bases and V by 4 bases; bases with no gene match: 5. The CDR3 loop reads CASSSGQGAGQPQHF. In DNA, the CDR3 is TGTGCCAGCAGCTCGGGACAGGGGGCTGGTCAGCCCCAGCATTTT.

This chain uses TRBV5-6 with TRBJ1-3; 8 nucleotides match TRBD1. Germline CDR1 is SGHDT and CDR2 is YYEEEE. CDR3 length equals 17 residues. With 1 base clipped from V and 1 base from J, the junction kept 7 bases outside the gene matches. The CDR3 nucleotides are TGTGCCAGCAGCTTGAGACGGACAGGGTTTTCTGGAAACACCATATATTTT. Translated: CASSLRRTGFSGNTIYF.

The rearrangement joins TRBV5-4 to TRBJ1-1; 7 nucleotides agree with TRBD1. V dropped 4 bases and J dropped 4; count of bases not matched to a gene: 7. The CDR3 runs 14 residues. The V gene's germline CDR1 is SGHNT and CDR2 YYREEE (reference sequence). The CDR3 DNA sequence: TGTGCCAGCAGCAAAAAGGGGGCTGGCACTGAAGCTTTCTTT. Residues: CASSKKGAGTEAFF.

J is TRBJ2-2 and V is TRBV21-1; the listed D gene, TRBD2, was not tested against the DNA. TRBV21-1 has pseudogene status. The CDR3 is 17 residues long. CDR3 residues: CASSKENERGGTGELFF. CDR3 in DNA: TGTGCCAGCAGCAAAGAAAATGAGCGGGGGGGAACCGGGGAGCTGTTTTTT.

This chain joins TRBV30 and TRBJ2-3; a possible D gene is TRBD2 (7 bases). The length of the CDR3 is 14 residues. V was cut by 0 bases and J by 4 bases, with 11 bases left in between. CDR1 and CDR2 (germline): GTSNPN, SVGIG (reference sequence). The DNA for the CDR3 is TGTGCCTGGAGTGTGGGCGGGGGCCCAGATACGCAGTATTTT. Its translation: CAWSVGGGPDTQYF. The full variable domain, its missing parts supplied by reference TRBV30 and TRBJ2-3, is SQTIHQWPATLVQPVGSPLSLECTVEGTSNPNLYWYRQAAGRGLQLLFYSVGIGQISSEVPQNLSASRPQDRQFILSSKKLLLSDSGFYLCAWSVGGGPDTQYFGPGTRLTVL.

The chain carries TRBV6-5 and TRBJ1-3; the D gene is possibly TRBD1 (5 bases). CDR1 and CDR2 from the germline V gene are MNHEY and SVGAGI. The CDR3 loop spans 15 amino acids. V was shortened by 5 bases and J by 4 bases, with 15 bases between the two germline ends. The CDR3 DNA is TGTGCCAGCAGTCCAATCCTCGGGGGAGGAAACACCATATATTTT. This codes for CASSPILGGGNTIYF.

The chain joins TRBV6-6 to TRBJ2-7, with a possible D match to TRBD1 (6 bases). Deletions cut 2 bases from V and 1 base from J, with 9 bases between. The CDR3 runs to 14 residues. Per the germline V gene, CDR1 is MNHNY and CDR2 is SVGAGI (reference sequence). The CDR3 loop is CASSYTGQSYEQYF. The CDR3 DNA reads as TGTGCCAGCAGTTACACCGGACAGTCCTACGAGCAGTACTTC.

The chain has TRBV6-6 and TRBJ1-5, with D possibly being TRBD1 (5 bases). The CDR3 consists of 12 residues. Germline V gene lookup returns CDR1 MNHNY and CDR2 SVGAGI (reference sequence). Trimming took 6 bases from V and 7 from J, leaving 10 bases between them. CDR3 sequence: CASRTEGQPQHF. Written as DNA, the CDR3 is TGTGCCAGCAGAACGGAGGGGCAGCCCCAGCATTTT.

The CDR3 loop reads CASSSSGGRGAYEQYF. The DNA of the CDR3 is TGTGCCAGCAGCTCTAGCGGGGGTAGAGGGGCCTACGAGCAGTACTTC. This chain uses TRBV5-4 with TRBJ2-7; 10 nucleotides agree with TRBD2. Trimming at V came to 3 bases and at J to 2 bases, leaving 8 bases not matched to a gene. Per germline, CDR1 SGHNT and CDR2 YYREEE (reference sequence). This CDR3 contains 16 residues.

The chain employs TRBV7-2 and TRBJ2-5; 10 bases map to TRBD1. Per the germline V gene, CDR1 is SGHTA and CDR2 is FQGNSA. J lost 5 bases, V lost 5 bases, and 11 bases had no gene match. This CDR3 has 16 residues. The CDR3 protein is CASSPNSGQGRETQYF. The CDR3 DNA reads as TGTGCCAGCAGCCCGAACTCGGGACAGGGGCGGGAGACCCAGTACTTC.

This chain links TRBV19 with TRBJ1-2; D might be TRBD1 (6 bases). The V gene's germline CDR1 is LNHDA and CDR2 SQIVND (reference sequence). V gave up 7 bases and J gave up 11 bases, with 14 bases separating them. CDR3 size: 11 residues. DNA of the CDR3: TGTGCCAGTACCCAGGACAGAGGGTACACCTTC. It translates to CASTQDRGYTF.

The CDR3: CASSPLGVYNTGELFF. CDR3 DNA sequence: TGCGCCAGCAGCCCCCTAGGGGTGTATAACACCGGGGAGCTGTTTTTT. V and J are TRBV5-1 and TRBJ2-2; a possible D gene is TRBD1 (5 bases). The CDR3 is made up of 16 amino acids. Germline V gene lookup returns CDR1 SGHRS and CDR2 YFSETQ. V was cut by 4 bases and J by 2 bases, with 15 bases left in between.

This rearrangement joins TRBV6-6 to TRBJ2-2, with a weak D call TRBD2 (5 bases). V lost 6 bases, J lost 7 bases, and 9 bases lay in between. The CDR3 contains 12 residues. Germline CDR1 and CDR2: MNHNY and SVGAGI (reference sequence). The CDR3 DNA is TGTGCCAGCAGCGAACGGGGCGGGGAGCTGTTTTTT. This translates into CASSERGGELFF.